The rows below give T cell receptor beta chains drawn from one sample of a study of blood T cell repertoires in COVID-19. This table comes from immunoSEQ multiplex PCR, and its TCRdb copy is limited to in-frame clones, with some not included. The repertoire has around 270,000 clones, approximately 87% of them found once; the top ten carry less than 3%. Sequencing input: peripheral blood. These receptors were obtained from a woman between 50 and 59 years old with acute or convalescent COVID-19. Both conserved end residues are part of each CDR3. Each record gives: clone size, D gene, J gene, CDR3 length, V gene, CDR3 DNA, CDR3 protein. D genes are given only for firm matches. A row's size may be missing; if present it is once, few, many or a size class.

clone_size: -; d_call: -; j_call: TRBJ2-7; cdr3_length: 14; v_call: TRBV7-3; cdr3_nt: TGTGCCAGCAGCTTACTCCCTAGCTCGTACGAGCAGTACTTC; cdr3_aa: CASSLLPSSYEQYF
clone_size: -; d_call: -; j_call: TRBJ1-1; cdr3_length: 16; v_call: TRBV19; cdr3_nt: TGTGCCAGTAGTATAGTGGGGGCAGGGTTGAACACTGAAGCTTTCTTT; cdr3_aa: CASSIVGAGLNTEAFF
clone_size: -; d_call: TRBD2; j_call: TRBJ2-2; cdr3_length: 16; v_call: TRBV30; cdr3_nt: TGTGCCTGGAGTCCTCCGGGACTACTGCGGGCCGGGGAGCTGTTTTTT; cdr3_aa: CAWSPPGLLRAGELFF
clone_size: -; d_call: -; j_call: TRBJ2-7; cdr3_length: 15; v_call: TRBV5-4; cdr3_nt: TGTGCCAGCAGCCTCTCGACTAGTTTGAGTTACGAGCAGTACTTC; cdr3_aa: CASSLSTSLSYEQYF
clone_size: -; d_call: TRBD1; j_call: TRBJ2-1; cdr3_length: 13; v_call: TRBV6-5; cdr3_nt: TGTGCCAGCAGAGGGACAGGGTCCGATGAGCAGTTCTTC; cdr3_aa: CASRGTGSDEQFF
clone_size: -; d_call: -; j_call: TRBJ2-7; cdr3_length: 14; v_call: TRBV5-1; cdr3_nt: TGCGCCAGCAGCTTACAGGGTATGGGCTACGAGCAGTACTTC; cdr3_aa: CASSLQGMGYEQYF
clone_size: once; d_call: -; j_call: TRBJ1-2; cdr3_length: 17; v_call: TRBV19; cdr3_nt: TGTGCCAGTAGTACCCCGGGACACCTCACAGCTAACTATGGCTACACCTTC; cdr3_aa: CASSTPGHLTANYGYTF
clone_size: -; d_call: -; j_call: TRBJ1-2; cdr3_length: 12; v_call: TRBV9; cdr3_nt: TGTGCCAGCAGCGTAAGCAACTATGGCTACACCTTC; cdr3_aa: CASSVSNYGYTF
clone_size: -; d_call: -; j_call: TRBJ1-2; cdr3_length: 12; v_call: TRBV9; cdr3_nt: TGTGCCAGCAGCCAGGACTACTATGGCTACACCTTC; cdr3_aa: CASSQDYYGYTF
clone_size: -; d_call: -; j_call: TRBJ1-1; cdr3_length: 17; v_call: TRBV28; cdr3_nt: TGTGCCAGCAGTTTGGGGGGGACTGCAGGTGATAGCACTGAAGCTTTCTTT; cdr3_aa: CASSLGGTAGDSTEAFF
clone_size: -; d_call: -; j_call: TRBJ2-5; cdr3_length: 14; v_call: TRBV5-1; cdr3_nt: TGCGCCAGCAGCCCAGGAGGAGACGCGGAGACCCAGTACTTC; cdr3_aa: CASSPGGDAETQYF
clone_size: few; d_call: -; j_call: TRBJ2-7; cdr3_length: 14; v_call: TRBV5-1; cdr3_nt: TGCGCCAGCAGGACATGGCGGGAAGTCGACGAGCAGTACTTC; cdr3_aa: CASRTWREVDEQYF
clone_size: -; d_call: -; j_call: TRBJ1-4; cdr3_length: 15; v_call: TRBV6-6; cdr3_nt: TGTGCCAGCAGTCCTACGCCTCAAGAGGAGGGAAAACTGTTTTTT; cdr3_aa: CASSPTPQEEGKLFF
clone_size: -; d_call: TRBD2; j_call: TRBJ2-7; cdr3_length: 12; v_call: TRBV7-9; cdr3_nt: TGTGCCAGCACCCTTAGCGGGTACGAGCAGTACTTC; cdr3_aa: CASTLSGYEQYF
clone_size: -; d_call: TRBD2; j_call: TRBJ2-4; cdr3_length: 15; v_call: TRBV5-1; cdr3_nt: TGCGCCAGCAGCTCAAACAGCGGGAGGGCAAACATTCAGTACTTC; cdr3_aa: CASSSNSGRANIQYF
clone_size: -; d_call: -; j_call: TRBJ2-7; cdr3_length: 15; v_call: TRBV7-2; cdr3_nt: TGTGCCAGCAGCTGGGGGGACCTTTACTCCTACGAGCAGTACTTC; cdr3_aa: CASSWGDLYSYEQYF
clone_size: once; d_call: -; j_call: TRBJ1-4; cdr3_length: 17; v_call: TRBV5-1; cdr3_nt: TGCGCCAGCAGCTTGGCCGGGGGTCCCGCGACTAATGAAAAACTGTTTTTT; cdr3_aa: CASSLAGGPATNEKLFF
clone_size: -; d_call: -; j_call: TRBJ1-2; cdr3_length: 16; v_call: TRBV4-1; cdr3_nt: TGCGCCAGCAGCCAAGATACGGGGGGGGCTCTCTATGGCTACACCTTC; cdr3_aa: CASSQDTGGALYGYTF
clone_size: few; d_call: -; j_call: TRBJ1-1; cdr3_length: 18; v_call: TRBV4-3; cdr3_nt: TGCGCCAGCAGCCAAGTGGGTTTTTTCGGGGGGATGAACACTGAAGCTTTCTTT; cdr3_aa: CASSQVGFFGGMNTEAFF
clone_size: -; d_call: -; j_call: TRBJ1-2; cdr3_length: 11; v_call: TRBV24-1; cdr3_nt: TGTGCCACCAGTGATTTTAGAGGCTACACCTTC; cdr3_aa: CATSDFRGYTF
clone_size: -; d_call: TRBD1; j_call: TRBJ2-3; cdr3_length: 16; v_call: TRBV5-4; cdr3_nt: TGTGCCAGCAGCCCGCCCAGGGGGCGAAGCACAGATACGCAGTATTTT; cdr3_aa: CASSPPRGRSTDTQYF
clone_size: -; d_call: TRBD2; j_call: TRBJ2-5; cdr3_length: 16; v_call: TRBV14; cdr3_nt: TGTGCCAGCAGCACGATCGGGACTAGCGGGAGCGAGACCCAGTACTTC; cdr3_aa: CASSTIGTSGSETQYF
clone_size: -; d_call: -; j_call: TRBJ1-3; cdr3_length: 14; v_call: TRBV2; cdr3_nt: TGTGCCAGCAGTGTTAGGGGTTCGGGAAACACCATATATTTT; cdr3_aa: CASSVRGSGNTIYF
clone_size: -; d_call: TRBD1; j_call: TRBJ1-5; cdr3_length: 15; v_call: TRBV30; cdr3_nt: TGTGCCTGGAGTACAGGGGATTATAGCAATCAGCCCCAGCATTTT; cdr3_aa: CAWSTGDYSNQPQHF
clone_size: -; d_call: -; j_call: TRBJ1-2; cdr3_length: 10; v_call: TRBV20-1; cdr3_nt: TGCAGTGCTAGGAGCTATGGCTACACCTTC; cdr3_aa: CSARSYGYTF
clone_size: -; d_call: TRBD2; j_call: TRBJ2-2; cdr3_length: 16; v_call: TRBV6-6; cdr3_nt: TGTGCCAGCAGTTATTCTAGCGGGGGGTACACCGGGGAGCTGTTTTTT; cdr3_aa: CASSYSSGGYTGELFF
clone_size: -; d_call: -; j_call: TRBJ1-1; cdr3_length: 14; v_call: TRBV5-1; cdr3_nt: TGCGCCAGCAGCTTCGGTCAGGGGAAGGCTGAAGCTTTCTTT; cdr3_aa: CASSFGQGKAEAFF
clone_size: few; d_call: -; j_call: TRBJ2-1; cdr3_length: 18; v_call: TRBV7-9; cdr3_nt: TGTGCCAGCAGCTTTTACCCCCGGGGTAAATCTCTCCGGGGTGAGCAGTTCTTC; cdr3_aa: CASSFYPRGKSLRGEQFF
clone_size: -; d_call: TRBD2; j_call: TRBJ2-1; cdr3_length: 17; v_call: TRBV5-6; cdr3_nt: TGTGCCAGCAGCTTGGCCGGGGGGACTAGCGGGAGAAATGAGCAGTTCTTC; cdr3_aa: CASSLAGGTSGRNEQFF
clone_size: -; d_call: -; j_call: TRBJ2-3; cdr3_length: 13; v_call: TRBV20-1; cdr3_nt: TGCAGTGCTAGTATATTTGGCGGTGGTACGCAGTATTTT; cdr3_aa: CSASIFGGGTQYF
clone_size: -; d_call: -; j_call: TRBJ2-7; cdr3_length: 13; v_call: TRBV30; cdr3_nt: TGTGCCTGGAGTGTTCGGAGACCCTACGAGCAGTACTTC; cdr3_aa: CAWSVRRPYEQYF
clone_size: -; d_call: -; j_call: TRBJ1-2; cdr3_length: 15; v_call: TRBV18; cdr3_nt: TGTGCCAGCTCGCCCGCAGTGGAGCTCATCTATGGCTACACCTTC; cdr3_aa: CASSPAVELIYGYTF
clone_size: -; d_call: TRBD1; j_call: TRBJ2-1; cdr3_length: 15; v_call: TRBV30; cdr3_nt: TGTGCCTGGGAAGTGGGGCAGACAGGGGGGCCTGAGCAGTTCTTC; cdr3_aa: CAWEVGQTGGPEQFF
clone_size: -; d_call: TRBD1; j_call: TRBJ2-1; cdr3_length: 17; v_call: TRBV7-9; cdr3_nt: TGTGCCAGCAGCTTAGCACCCGGGACAGGGTACTACAATGAGCAGTTCTTC; cdr3_aa: CASSLAPGTGYYNEQFF
clone_size: -; d_call: TRBD2; j_call: TRBJ2-5; cdr3_length: 21; v_call: TRBV5-1; cdr3_nt: TGCGCCATCCTGCCATCATTTACTAGCGCGATACCAGTCTTAGGGCTAGAGACCCAGTACTTC; cdr3_aa: CAILPSFTSAIPVLGLETQYF
clone_size: -; d_call: -; j_call: TRBJ2-7; cdr3_length: 14; v_call: TRBV5-4; cdr3_nt: TGTGCCAGCAGCCGCAGACAGGGAGGTTACGAGCAGTACTTC; cdr3_aa: CASSRRQGGYEQYF
clone_size: -; d_call: -; j_call: TRBJ2-7; cdr3_length: 15; v_call: TRBV5-1; cdr3_nt: TGCGCCAGCAGCTTGAACCCAGGGGCCGGGGACGAGCAGTACTTC; cdr3_aa: CASSLNPGAGDEQYF
clone_size: -; d_call: -; j_call: TRBJ1-2; cdr3_length: 18; v_call: TRBV9; cdr3_nt: TGTGCCAGCAGCGTAGGGGGGCGGACGAGGACAGAAAACTATGGCTACACCTTC; cdr3_aa: CASSVGGRTRTENYGYTF
clone_size: -; d_call: TRBD1; j_call: TRBJ2-7; cdr3_length: 13; v_call: TRBV18; cdr3_nt: TGTGCCAGCTCACCGAGACAGGGCTGGGAGCAGTACTTC; cdr3_aa: CASSPRQGWEQYF
clone_size: -; d_call: -; j_call: TRBJ2-3; cdr3_length: 15; v_call: TRBV9; cdr3_nt: TGTGCCAGCAGCGTCCTCGACACTCGCACAGATACGCAGTATTTT; cdr3_aa: CASSVLDTRTDTQYF
clone_size: -; d_call: -; j_call: TRBJ1-1; cdr3_length: 17; v_call: TRBV23-1; cdr3_nt: TGCGCCAGCAGTCAATGCTTTACGGTTTCAATGAACACTGAAGCTTTCTTT; cdr3_aa: CASSQCFTVSMNTEAFF
clone_size: -; d_call: -; j_call: TRBJ2-4; cdr3_length: 17; v_call: TRBV28; cdr3_nt: TGTGCCAGCAGTCCGCCACGGACAGCGAAAGCCAAAAACATTCAGTACTTC; cdr3_aa: CASSPPRTAKAKNIQYF
clone_size: -; d_call: -; j_call: TRBJ1-4; cdr3_length: 17; v_call: TRBV18; cdr3_nt: TGTGCCAGCTCACCACCAAGGTTCGGTCAGCAGGGGGAAAAACTGTTTTTT; cdr3_aa: CASSPPRFGQQGEKLFF
clone_size: -; d_call: -; j_call: TRBJ1-6; cdr3_length: 14; v_call: TRBV18; cdr3_nt: TGTGCCAGCTCACGCATCCCGGGGGATTCACCCCTCCACTTT; cdr3_aa: CASSRIPGDSPLHF
clone_size: -; d_call: -; j_call: TRBJ1-1; cdr3_length: 19; v_call: TRBV19; cdr3_nt: TGTGCCAGTAGTGGCAGGGCCACTGGACAGCCCATCCTGAACACTGAAGCTTTCTTT; cdr3_aa: CASSGRATGQPILNTEAFF
clone_size: -; d_call: TRBD1; j_call: TRBJ1-5; cdr3_length: 15; v_call: TRBV5-1; cdr3_nt: TGCGCCAGCAGCTTGGAAGGGACAGGAAATCAGCCCCAGCATTTT; cdr3_aa: CASSLEGTGNQPQHF
clone_size: -; d_call: TRBD2; j_call: TRBJ2-3; cdr3_length: 16; v_call: TRBV19; cdr3_nt: TGTGCCAGTAGGGGGACGGGGACTAGCGGGAGTGGTACGCAGTATTTT; cdr3_aa: CASRGTGTSGSGTQYF
clone_size: -; d_call: -; j_call: TRBJ1-1; cdr3_length: 15; v_call: TRBV5-4; cdr3_nt: TGTGCCAGCAGCCTCAGACAGAGGATGAACACTGAAGCTTTCTTT; cdr3_aa: CASSLRQRMNTEAFF
clone_size: -; d_call: TRBD2; j_call: TRBJ2-2; cdr3_length: 16; v_call: TRBV5-1; cdr3_nt: TGCGCCAGCAGCAAAACTCCAGCGGGAACCACCGGGGAGCTGTTTTTT; cdr3_aa: CASSKTPAGTTGELFF
clone_size: -; d_call: TRBD1; j_call: TRBJ1-4; cdr3_length: 15; v_call: TRBV18; cdr3_nt: TGTGCCAGCTCACCACTGGCAGGGGGCGATGAAAAACTGTTTTTT; cdr3_aa: CASSPLAGGDEKLFF
clone_size: -; d_call: TRBD1; j_call: TRBJ1-5; cdr3_length: 14; v_call: TRBV24-1; cdr3_nt: TGTGCCACCGGGGACAGGGGGAGCAATCAGCCCCAGCATTTT; cdr3_aa: CATGDRGSNQPQHF
clone_size: -; d_call: -; j_call: TRBJ1-4; cdr3_length: 16; v_call: TRBV7-9; cdr3_nt: TGTGCCAGCAGCTCGGGTTCGCTAGGGGAACGTGAAAAACTGTTTTTT; cdr3_aa: CASSSGSLGEREKLFF